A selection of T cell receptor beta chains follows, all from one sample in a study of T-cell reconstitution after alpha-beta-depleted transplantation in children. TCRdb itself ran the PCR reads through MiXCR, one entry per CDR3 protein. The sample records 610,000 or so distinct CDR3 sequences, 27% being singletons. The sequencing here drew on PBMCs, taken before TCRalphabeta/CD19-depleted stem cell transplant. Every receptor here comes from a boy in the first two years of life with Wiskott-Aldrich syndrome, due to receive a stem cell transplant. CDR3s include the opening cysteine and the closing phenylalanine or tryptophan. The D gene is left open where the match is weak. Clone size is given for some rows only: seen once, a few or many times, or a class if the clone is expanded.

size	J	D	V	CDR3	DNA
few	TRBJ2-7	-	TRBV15	CATRDYRDHEQYF	TGTGCCACCAGAGACTACAGGGACCACGAGCAGTACTTC
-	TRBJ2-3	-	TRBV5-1	CASSLTPGPGLRTDTQYF	TGCGCCAGCAGTTTGACCCCGGGACCAGGGTTGAGGACAGATACGCAGTATTTT
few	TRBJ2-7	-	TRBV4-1	CASRDIFSYEQYF	TGCGCCAGCAGGGACATTTTCTCCTACGAGCAGTACTTC
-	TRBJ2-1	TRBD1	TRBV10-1	CASSASLTGYNEQFF	TGCGCCAGCAGTGCTAGTTTGACAGGGTACAATGAGCAGTTCTTC
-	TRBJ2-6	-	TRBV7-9	CASLGGANVLTF	TGTGCCAGTCTTGGTGGGGCCAACGTCCTGACTTTC
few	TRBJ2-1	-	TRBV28	CASSLSTESHNEQFF	TGTGCCAGCAGTTTGTCGACCGAAAGCCACAATGAGCAGTTCTTC
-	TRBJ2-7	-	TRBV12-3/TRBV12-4	CASSLSASEQYF	TGTGCCAGCAGTTTATCAGCCAGCGAGCAGTACTTC
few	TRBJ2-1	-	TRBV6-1	CASSGTLRYSHEQFF	TGTGCCAGCAGTGGGACCCTACGGTACTCGCATGAGCAGTTCTTC
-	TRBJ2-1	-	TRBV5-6	CASSLGSGHNEQFF	TGTGCCAGCAGCTTGGGTTCCGGGCACAATGAGCAGTTCTTC
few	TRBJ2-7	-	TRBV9	CASSVNPTSSYEQYF	TGTGCCAGCAGCGTCAATCCTACGAGCTCCTACGAGCAGTACTTC
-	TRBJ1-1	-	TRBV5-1	CASSLGLPTTEAFF	TGCGCCAGCAGCTTGGGGCTCCCGACCACTGAAGCTTTCTTT
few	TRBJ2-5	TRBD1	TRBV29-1	CSVLTGETQYF	TGCAGCGTTTTGACAGGGGAGACCCAGTACTTC
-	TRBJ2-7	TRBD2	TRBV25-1	CASSDQTSGRSYEQYF	TGTGCCAGCAGTGACCAAACTAGCGGACGATCCTACGAGCAGTACTTC
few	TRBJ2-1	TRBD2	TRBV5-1	CASSLSLAVGEQFF	TGCGCCAGCAGCTTGTCCCTAGCGGTGGGGGAGCAGTTCTTC
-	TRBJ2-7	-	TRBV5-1	CASSLLPAAYEQYF	TGCGCCAGCAGCTTGCTTCCAGCGGCCTACGAGCAGTACTTC
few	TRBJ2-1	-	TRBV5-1	CASSLALGQSSYNEQFF	TGCGCCAGCAGCTTGGCCCTCGGACAGAGCTCCTACAATGAGCAGTTCTTC
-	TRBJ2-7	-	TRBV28	CASTSAPRDFYEQYF	TGTGCCAGCACCTCCGCACCCCGGGACTTCTACGAGCAGTACTTC
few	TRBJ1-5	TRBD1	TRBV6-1	CATQGGFQPQHF	TGTGCCACCCAGGGGGGCTTTCAGCCCCAGCATTTT
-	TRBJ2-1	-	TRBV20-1	CSATNPRGSYNEQFF	TGCAGTGCTACAAACCCTCGGGGGTCCTACAATGAGCAGTTCTTC
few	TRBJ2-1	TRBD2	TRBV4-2	CASSQKGLAGALINEQFF	TGTGCCAGCAGCCAAAAAGGACTAGCGGGAGCTTTGATCAATGAGCAGTTCTTC
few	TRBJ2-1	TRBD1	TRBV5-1	CASSLGDRENEQFF	TGCGCCAGCAGCTTGGGGGACAGGGAAAATGAGCAGTTCTTC
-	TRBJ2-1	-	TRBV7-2	CASSRWDNEQFF	TGTGCCAGCAGCCGCTGGGACAATGAGCAGTTCTTC
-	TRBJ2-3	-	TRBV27	CASSLYRSTDTQYF	TGTGCCAGCAGTTTATATAGGAGCACAGATACGCAGTATTTT
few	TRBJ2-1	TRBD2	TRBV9	CASSVDGRAGDFQFF	TGTGCCAGCAGCGTAGACGGGCGAGCGGGAGATTTTCAGTTCTTC
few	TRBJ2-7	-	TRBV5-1	CASSLGPLLASYEQYF	TGCGCCAGCAGCTTGGGCCCCCTGCTGGCCTCCTACGAGCAGTACTTC
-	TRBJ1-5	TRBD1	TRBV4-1	CASSQDDREGNQPQHF	TGCGCCAGCAGCCAAGATGACAGGGAGGGCAATCAGCCCCAGCATTTT
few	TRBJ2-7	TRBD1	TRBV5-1	CASSFGPGQGAYEQYF	TGCGCCAGCAGCTTTGGTCCCGGACAGGGGGCCTACGAGCAGTACTTC
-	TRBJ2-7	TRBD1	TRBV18	CASSPIPGQFSEQYF	TGTGCCAGCTCACCGATCCCGGGACAGTTCTCCGAGCAGTACTTC
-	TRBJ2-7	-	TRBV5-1	CASSYAQEQYF	TGCGCCAGCAGCTACGCCCAGGAGCAGTACTTC
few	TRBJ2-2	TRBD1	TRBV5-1	CASSGGQRNGELFF	TGCGCCAGCAGCGGGGGACAGAGGAACGGGGAGCTGTTTTTT
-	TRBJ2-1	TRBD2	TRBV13	CASSSRFLAGGYSYNEQFF	TGTGCCAGCAGCTCAAGATTTCTAGCGGGAGGTTACTCCTACAATGAGCAGTTCTTC
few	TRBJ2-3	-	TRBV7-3	CASSTLGLSTDTQYF	TGTGCCAGCAGCACGCTAGGTCTAAGCACAGATACGCAGTATTTT
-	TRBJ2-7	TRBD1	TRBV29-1	CSVEDWSGGSYEQYF	TGCAGCGTTGAAGATTGGTCAGGGGGTAGTTACGAGCAGTACTTC
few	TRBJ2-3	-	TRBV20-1	CSAPTPGWRTDTQYF	TGCAGTGCTCCCACCCCTGGGTGGAGAACAGATACGCAGTATTTT
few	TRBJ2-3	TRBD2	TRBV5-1	CASSLSLAGGGDTQYF	TGCGCCAGCAGCTTGTCGCTAGCGGGAGGAGGAGATACGCAGTATTTT
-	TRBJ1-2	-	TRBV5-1	CASSLSQGHYTF	TGCGCCAGCAGCTTGTCGCAGGGGCACTACACCTTC
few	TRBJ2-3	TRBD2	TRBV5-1	CASTSSGVTDTQYF	TGCGCCAGCACCTCTAGCGGGGTGACAGATACGCAGTATTTT
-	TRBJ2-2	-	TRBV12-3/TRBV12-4	CASSLGDRSAGELFF	TGTGCCAGCAGTTTGGGAGATAGAAGCGCCGGGGAGCTGTTTTTT
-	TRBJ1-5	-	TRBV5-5	CASSLEPGTSNQPQHF	TGTGCCAGCAGCTTGGAGCCAGGAACTAGCAATCAGCCCCAGCATTTT
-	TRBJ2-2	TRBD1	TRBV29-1	CSETTGTRNTGELFF	TGCAGCGAAACGACAGGGACGCGGAACACCGGGGAGCTGTTTTTT
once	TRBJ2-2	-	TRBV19	CASSHSLVFANTGELFF	TGTGCCAGTAGCCACTCACTAGTTTTTGCGAACACCGGGGAGCTGTTTTTT
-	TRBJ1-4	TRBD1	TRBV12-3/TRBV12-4	CASSFTTGGREKLFF	TGTGCCAGCAGTTTCACCACAGGGGGCCGGGAAAAACTGTTTTTT
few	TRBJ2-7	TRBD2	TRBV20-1	CSATLAGVAYEQYF	TGCAGTGCTACTTTAGCGGGAGTAGCCTACGAGCAGTACTTC
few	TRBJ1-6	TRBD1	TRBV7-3	CASSPTGGGSPLHF	TGTGCCAGCAGTCCGACAGGGGGCGGCTCACCCCTCCACTTT
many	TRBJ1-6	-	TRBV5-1	CASSLPGRALHF	TGCGCCAGCAGCCTGCCGGGACGGGCCCTCCACTTT
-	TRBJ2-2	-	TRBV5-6	CASSRYLGELFF	TGTGCCAGCAGCCGGTACCTCGGGGAGCTGTTTTTT
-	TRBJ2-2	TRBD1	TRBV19	CASSRRGRSSTGELFF	TGTGCCAGTAGTCGCAGGGGGCGTTCGAGCACCGGGGAGCTGTTTTTT
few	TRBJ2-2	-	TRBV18	CASSPQPISGELFF	TGTGCCAGCTCACCGCAACCCATTTCCGGGGAGCTGTTTTTT
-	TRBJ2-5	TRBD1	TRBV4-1	CASSQDRTGHQETQYF	TGCGCCAGCAGCCAAGATCGGACAGGCCACCAAGAGACCCAGTACTTC
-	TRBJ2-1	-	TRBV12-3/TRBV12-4	CASSYAGREQFF	TGTGCCAGCAGCTACGCGGGGCGGGAGCAGTTCTTC
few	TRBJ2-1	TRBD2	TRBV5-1	CASSSIAGGFYNEQFF	TGCGCCAGCAGTTCCATAGCGGGAGGGTTCTACAATGAGCAGTTCTTC
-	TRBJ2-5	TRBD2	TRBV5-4	CASSWTSTQETQYF	TGTGCCAGCAGTTGGACTAGCACACAAGAGACCCAGTACTTC
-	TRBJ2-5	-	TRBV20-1	CSARKRPLQETQYF	TGCAGTGCTAGGAAGAGGCCGCTTCAAGAGACCCAGTACTTC
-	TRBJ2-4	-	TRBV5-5	CASSLAGRMYSDSQYF	TGTGCCAGCAGCTTGGCGGGACGTATGTATTCCGACAGTCAGTACTTC
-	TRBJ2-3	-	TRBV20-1	CSARLRISTDTQYF	TGCAGTGCTAGACTTCGGATAAGCACAGATACGCAGTATTTT
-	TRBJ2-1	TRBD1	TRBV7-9	CASSFSDRGHNEQFF	TGTGCCAGCAGCTTTTCAGACAGGGGGCACAATGAGCAGTTCTTC